Below are 12 T cell receptor beta chains sequenced from a single sample in a study of cytomegalovirus exposure and HLA in healthy donors (dated by TCRdb to about 2017). Library generation was performed with the immunoSEQ multiplex PCR assay. For the multiplex PCR, a mixture combining 60 forward primers for TCR Vbeta segments and 13 reverse primers for TCR Jbeta segments was used. This is the immuneACCESS table as TCRdb keeps it, with only in-frame sequences that have V and J called. A part of the clones is gone; compared with another copy, unresolved V genes explain less than half, and the rest is unexplained. Within this sample are 72,000 or so clones, with 70% to 75% of them counted one time only. The ten largest clonotypes hold more than 9.5% of the sample. The specimen was PBMCs. The receptor set was obtained from a human donor in good health.

The chain recombines TRBV27 with TRBJ1-2; D unclear. V was pared by 0 bases and J by 4 bases, with 9 bases between. CDR1 and CDR2 (germline): MNHEY, SMNVEV (reference sequence). The CDR3 contains 14 residues. The CDR3 nucleotides read TGTGCCAGCAGTTTATCACCCCCGGTCTATGGCTACACCTTC. It encodes CASSLSPPVYGYTF.

The CDR3 coding sequence is TGTGCCAGCAGTTCAGATCAGGGAATCACAGATACGCAGTATTTT. Its translation is CASSSDQGITDTQYF. The chain is built from TRBV6-5 and TRBJ2-3; TRBD1 might be the D (5 bases). Trimming took 4 bases from V and 2 from J, leaving 13 bases between them. The CDR3 is 15 residues long. Germline CDR1 MNHEY, CDR2 SVGAGI.

The chain is built from TRBV29-1 and TRBJ2-2; D remains unclear. Trimming removed 1 base from V and 2 bases from J, with 5 bases in between. This CDR3 has 13 residues. In germline, CDR1 is SQVTM, CDR2 ANQGSEA. In nucleotides, the CDR3 is TGCAGCGTTGAAGGAACTAACACCGGGGAGCTGTTTTTT. The encoded protein is CSVEGTNTGELFF.

CDR3 residues: CASSASGGNTGELFF. As DNA, the CDR3 is TGTGCCAGCAGCGCTAGCGGAGGGAACACCGGGGAGCTGTTTTTT. The V call is TRBV9, the J call TRBJ2-2, with TRBD2 matching 7 bases. The V gene's germline CDR1 is SGDLS and CDR2 YYNGEE. V was pared by 3 bases and J by 1 base, with 3 bases of the junction left unmatched. The CDR3 totals 15 residues.

The gene calls are TRBV6-5 and TRBJ1-1; TRBD1 might be the D (5 bases). The CDR3 is 15 residues long. Per germline, CDR1 MNHEY and CDR2 SVGAGI. The germline V and J ends were trimmed by 1 base and 0 bases, with 9 bases remaining between them. CDR3 protein: CASSYWGGMNTEAFF. In nucleotides, the CDR3 is TGTGCCAGCAGTTACTGGGGGGGGATGAACACTGAAGCTTTCTTT.

The V gene is TRBV10-3, the J gene TRBJ2-1; 10 positions match TRBD1. Germline V gene data show CDR1 as ENHRY and CDR2 as SYGVKD. This CDR3 spans 15 amino acids. V gave up 5 bases and J gave up 2 bases; unmatched junction bases: 3. DNA for the CDR3: TGTGCCATCAGTACGGGACAGGGGACCTACAATGAGCAGTTCTTC. Its translation: CAISTGQGTYNEQFF.

The chain has TRBV9 and TRBJ1-1; D not certain. This CDR3 comprises 15 residues. CDR1 SGDLS and CDR2 YYNGEE come from the germline V gene. Deletions cut 0 bases from V and 0 bases from J, with 9 bases between. CDR3 region: CASSVVSTVNTEAFF. CDR3 coding DNA: TGTGCCAGCAGCGTAGTTTCAACAGTGAACACTGAAGCTTTCTTT.

DNA for the CDR3: TGTGCCAGCACCCCTGCAACTAGCGGGAGATCGGAGCTGTTTTTT. It is translated as CASTPATSGRSELFF. J is TRBJ2-2 and V is TRBV11-2; TRBD2 agrees at 11 bases. V lost 7 bases, J lost 10 bases, and 11 bases stayed unmatched. Germline CDR1 SGHAT, CDR2 FQNNGV. CDR3 length: 15 residues.

V is TRBV7-3 and J is TRBJ2-5; D may be TRBD1 (6 bases). V dropped 2 bases and J dropped 5 bases, with 9 bases sitting between them. There are 13 residues in the CDR3. From germline, CDR1 is SGHTA and CDR2 FQGTGA. DNA of the CDR3: TGTGCCAGCAGCTTAGGGCAGGGGGAGACCCAGTACTTC. This translates into CASSLGQGETQYF.

The J gene is TRBJ1-4, the V gene TRBV9; D remains ambiguous. Germline loops: CDR1 SGDLS, CDR2 YYNGEE. Between the trimmed V and J ends, which lost 5 bases and 1 base, there was a span of 15 bases. The CDR3 runs 16 residues. The CDR3 is CASSRSPAGTNEKLFF. DNA for the CDR3: TGTGCCAGCAGTCGTAGCCCGGCGGGAACTAATGAAAAACTGTTTTTT.

This chain joins TRBV30 and TRBJ2-7, with TRBD1 matching over 7 bases. The CDR3 length is 14 residues. Losses at the gene ends were 3 bases for V and 12 bases for J; bases not matched to a gene: 17. Germline CDR1 reads GTSNPN; CDR2 reads SVGIG (reference sequence). CDR3 sequence reads: CAWSAGGEGQKGYF. The CDR3 nucleotides are TGTGCCTGGAGCGCAGGGGGTGAAGGCCAGAAGGGGTACTTC.

This clone was counted between two and nine times. The rearrangement links TRBV19 to TRBJ1-1, with a weak D call TRBD1 (5 bases). From germline, CDR1 is LNHDA and CDR2 SQIVND (reference sequence). V dropped 7 bases and J dropped 0 bases, with 12 bases sitting between them. CDR3 size: 14 residues. The CDR3 here is CASNSQGMNTEAFF. In DNA form, the CDR3 reads TGTGCCAGTAATTCCCAGGGAATGAACACTGAAGCTTTCTTT.